Below, 3 T cell receptor beta chains from the same sample are listed, as sequenced in a study of control samples from healthy donors and cancer patients. Using immunoSEQ multiplex PCR, the repertoire was profiled, and TCRdb retains in-frame clones only, with some absent. The sample consists of 150,000 to 200,000 clones, around nine tenths of them appearing once. Material for sequencing was blood. The receptors were sampled from a woman under 40 in good health.

This clone was picked up a small number of times. The chain uses TRBV5-1 and TRBJ2-5; D gene uncertain. The CDR3 totals 12 residues. V lost 1 base and J lost 5, with 6 bases in between. Germline CDR1 reads SGHRS; CDR2 reads YFSETQ. The CDR3 DNA reads as TGCGCCAGCAGCTTGATTGGCGAGACCCAGTACTTC. Amino acid sequence: CASSLIGETQYF.

The chain recombines TRBV5-6 with TRBJ2-5; TRBD2 matches at 7 bases. V dropped 4 bases and J dropped 4; count of bases not matched to a gene: 7. Per the germline V gene, CDR1 is SGHDT and CDR2 is YYEEEE. The CDR3 runs to 14 residues. Here the CDR3 DNA reads TGTGCCAGCAGCGCGGGGACTATCCGAGAGACCCAGTACTTC. Translation: CASSAGTIRETQYF. Using reference TRBV5-6 and TRBJ2-5 for the parts outside the CDR3, the full variable domain is DAGVTQSPTHLIKTRGQQVTLRCSPKSGHDTVSWYQQALGQGPQFIFQYYEEEERQRGNFPDRFSGHQFPNYSSELNVNALLLGDSALYLCASSAGTIRETQYFGPGTRLLVL.

The J gene is TRBJ2-1, the V gene TRBV5-1, with TRBD2 as a possible D gene (6 bases). Trimming cost V 0 bases and J 6 bases, with 16 bases left between them. Germline CDR1 reads SGHRS; CDR2 reads YFSETQ. CDR3 length equals 16 residues. Here the CDR3 reads CASSLGRDWTVNEQFF. For the CDR3, the DNA is TGCGCCAGCAGCTTGGGCCGGGACTGGACGGTCAATGAGCAGTTCTTC. Using reference TRBV5-1 and TRBJ2-1 for the parts outside the CDR3, the full variable domain is KAGVTQTPRYLIKTRGQQVTLSCSPISGHRSVSWYQQTPGQGLQFLFEYFSETQRNKGNFPGRFSGRQFSNSRSEMNVSTLELGDSALYLCASSLGRDWTVNEQFFGPGTRLTVL.